This T cell receptor beta chain was obtained from a study of blood T cell repertoires in COVID-19. Study-wide background: The United States, Italy and Spain provided the acute and convalescent COVID-19 samples. Sources were T cells, B-cell-depleted T cells, or PBMCs; the material itself was cDNA or gDNA.

As handled by the study authors: From reference gene primer amplification, estimates of nucleated cell counts were derived. Data came from immunoSEQ multiplex PCR; TCRdb stores just in-frame clones and leaves some out. Clone size and V and J calls were adopted from that table, with D and trimming inferred from the DNA. This table has fewer than 250,000 clones, around four fifths appearing once. Trimming pared 0 bases from V and 7 bases from J, leaving 12 bases between. CDR1 SGHDN and CDR2 FVKESK come from the germline V gene. The CDR3 consists of 14 residues. Enrollment of patients from Seattle took place during active infection, with longitudinal follow-up.

The rearrangement links TRBV14 to TRBJ1-1; D unresolved. Sequenced input: peripheral blood. The sequence came from a man aged 60 to 75 with COVID-19, enrolled during active disease. The CDR3 DNA is TGTGCCAGCAGCCAAGATCCTACAGTTCATGAAGCTTTCTTT. As protein: CASSQDPTVHEAFF.